This T cell receptor beta chain emerged from a study of CD4 T cell repertoires in COVID-19 listed by TCRdb under 2021. Study-level background: For cross-reactivity analysis, CFSE-low cells were expanded with IL-2 for 9 to 11 days, then relabeled and restimulated with spike proteins from other coronaviruses. Naturally processed CD4+ T cell responses to SARS-CoV-2 spike and nucleoprotein were characterized in COVID-19-recovered individuals, and clonal composition was assessed by TCR Vbeta sequencing. TCR Vbeta repertoire analysis of SARS-CoV-2-reactive T cells was conducted at the subset level in a few recovered individuals.

Study-wide findings and limitations: Between roughly 7 and 27% of SARS-CoV-2 clonotypes were also detected in SARS-CoV and/or HKU1 spike-stimulated secondary cultures, consistent with cross-reactivity. Several of the most expanded SARS-CoV-2-reactive clonotypes were shared between two or all three memory subsets, suggesting intraclonal diversification.

Libraries were prepared through the immunoSEQ multiplex PCR assay. The study's processing was this. To quantify how much the repertoires of different subsets overlapped, the Chao-Jaccard similarity index was used along with counts of shared clonotypes. The table was pulled from immuneACCESS by TCRdb, which kept in-frame rearrangements only. Such tables lose some clones; where checked, under half of the loss comes from unresolved V genes, and the rest has no known cause. V and J calls plus clone size are reproduced from that table; the DNA served to infer D and trimming. This sample has approximately 75,000 clones in its table, and 80% to 90% of those were observed once. Of the sample, 0.45% to 0.6% falls within the top ten clones. In light of the paper, this sample's time point label describes: sample from a COVID-19-recovered individual after infection. Patients who had recovered from mild-to-severe COVID-19 served as donors. Memory T cell samples that were not cultured went straight to sequencing right after ex vivo isolation. CD4+ total memory, central memory, effector memory and circulating T follicular helper cells were isolated from peripheral blood mononuclear cells.

V loses 2 bases at its end and J loses 6 bases; junction bases beyond the gene matches: 5. The CDR3 goes from the cysteine to the phenylalanine over 15 residues. Left in the record is the CDR3 DNA by itself, 45 bases read in frame from the first base. The CDR1 and CDR2 encoded by the germline V gene are SGHDN and FVKESK. About this clone: Its antigen target is currently unknown. No base quality information exists; no much larger clone differs at one position.

The chain was built from TRBV14 and TRBJ2-7, with 12 bases matching TRBD1. The origin of this receptor is a human donor who had COVID-19. The source material was CD4+ T cells from peripheral blood, sampled after recovery from COVID-19. This receptor carries the CDR3 CASSQRGTGGVEQYF. The DNA sequence is TGTGCCAGCAGCCAAAGGGGGACAGGGGGCGTCGAGCAGTACTTC.